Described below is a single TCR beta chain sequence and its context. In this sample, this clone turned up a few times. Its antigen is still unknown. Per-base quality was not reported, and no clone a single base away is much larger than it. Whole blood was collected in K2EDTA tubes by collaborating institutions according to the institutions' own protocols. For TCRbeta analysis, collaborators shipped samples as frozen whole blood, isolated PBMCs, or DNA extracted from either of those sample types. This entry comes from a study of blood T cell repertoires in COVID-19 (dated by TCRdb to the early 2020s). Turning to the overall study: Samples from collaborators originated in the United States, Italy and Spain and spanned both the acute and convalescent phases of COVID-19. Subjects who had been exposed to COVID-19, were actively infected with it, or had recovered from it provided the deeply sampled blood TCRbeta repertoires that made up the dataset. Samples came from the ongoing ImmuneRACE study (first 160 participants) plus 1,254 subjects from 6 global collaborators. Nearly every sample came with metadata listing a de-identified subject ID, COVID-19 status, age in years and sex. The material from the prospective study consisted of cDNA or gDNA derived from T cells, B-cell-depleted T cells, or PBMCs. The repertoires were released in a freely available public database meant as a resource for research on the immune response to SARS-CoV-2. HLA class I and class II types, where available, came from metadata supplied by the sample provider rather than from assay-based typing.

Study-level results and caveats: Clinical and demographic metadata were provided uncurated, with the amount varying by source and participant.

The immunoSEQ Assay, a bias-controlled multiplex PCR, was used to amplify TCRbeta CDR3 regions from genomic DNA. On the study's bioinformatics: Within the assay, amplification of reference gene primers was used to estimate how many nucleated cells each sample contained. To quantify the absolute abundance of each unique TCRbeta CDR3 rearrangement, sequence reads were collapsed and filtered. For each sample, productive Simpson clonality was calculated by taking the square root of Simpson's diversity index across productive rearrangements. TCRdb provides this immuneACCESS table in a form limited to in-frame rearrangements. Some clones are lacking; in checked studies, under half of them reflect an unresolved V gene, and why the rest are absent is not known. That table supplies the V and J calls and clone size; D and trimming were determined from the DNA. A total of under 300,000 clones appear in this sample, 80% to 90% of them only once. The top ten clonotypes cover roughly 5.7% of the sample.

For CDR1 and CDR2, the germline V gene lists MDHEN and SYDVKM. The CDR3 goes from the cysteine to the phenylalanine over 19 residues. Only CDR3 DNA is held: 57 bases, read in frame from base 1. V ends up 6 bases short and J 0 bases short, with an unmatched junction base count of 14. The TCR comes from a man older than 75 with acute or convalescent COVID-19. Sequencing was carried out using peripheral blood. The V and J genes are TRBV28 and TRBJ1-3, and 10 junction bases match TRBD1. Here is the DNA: TGTGCCAGCAGACCTACTCAAGGGGGACAGGGGCGCTCTGGAAACACCATATATTTT. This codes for CASRPTQGGQGRSGNTIYF.